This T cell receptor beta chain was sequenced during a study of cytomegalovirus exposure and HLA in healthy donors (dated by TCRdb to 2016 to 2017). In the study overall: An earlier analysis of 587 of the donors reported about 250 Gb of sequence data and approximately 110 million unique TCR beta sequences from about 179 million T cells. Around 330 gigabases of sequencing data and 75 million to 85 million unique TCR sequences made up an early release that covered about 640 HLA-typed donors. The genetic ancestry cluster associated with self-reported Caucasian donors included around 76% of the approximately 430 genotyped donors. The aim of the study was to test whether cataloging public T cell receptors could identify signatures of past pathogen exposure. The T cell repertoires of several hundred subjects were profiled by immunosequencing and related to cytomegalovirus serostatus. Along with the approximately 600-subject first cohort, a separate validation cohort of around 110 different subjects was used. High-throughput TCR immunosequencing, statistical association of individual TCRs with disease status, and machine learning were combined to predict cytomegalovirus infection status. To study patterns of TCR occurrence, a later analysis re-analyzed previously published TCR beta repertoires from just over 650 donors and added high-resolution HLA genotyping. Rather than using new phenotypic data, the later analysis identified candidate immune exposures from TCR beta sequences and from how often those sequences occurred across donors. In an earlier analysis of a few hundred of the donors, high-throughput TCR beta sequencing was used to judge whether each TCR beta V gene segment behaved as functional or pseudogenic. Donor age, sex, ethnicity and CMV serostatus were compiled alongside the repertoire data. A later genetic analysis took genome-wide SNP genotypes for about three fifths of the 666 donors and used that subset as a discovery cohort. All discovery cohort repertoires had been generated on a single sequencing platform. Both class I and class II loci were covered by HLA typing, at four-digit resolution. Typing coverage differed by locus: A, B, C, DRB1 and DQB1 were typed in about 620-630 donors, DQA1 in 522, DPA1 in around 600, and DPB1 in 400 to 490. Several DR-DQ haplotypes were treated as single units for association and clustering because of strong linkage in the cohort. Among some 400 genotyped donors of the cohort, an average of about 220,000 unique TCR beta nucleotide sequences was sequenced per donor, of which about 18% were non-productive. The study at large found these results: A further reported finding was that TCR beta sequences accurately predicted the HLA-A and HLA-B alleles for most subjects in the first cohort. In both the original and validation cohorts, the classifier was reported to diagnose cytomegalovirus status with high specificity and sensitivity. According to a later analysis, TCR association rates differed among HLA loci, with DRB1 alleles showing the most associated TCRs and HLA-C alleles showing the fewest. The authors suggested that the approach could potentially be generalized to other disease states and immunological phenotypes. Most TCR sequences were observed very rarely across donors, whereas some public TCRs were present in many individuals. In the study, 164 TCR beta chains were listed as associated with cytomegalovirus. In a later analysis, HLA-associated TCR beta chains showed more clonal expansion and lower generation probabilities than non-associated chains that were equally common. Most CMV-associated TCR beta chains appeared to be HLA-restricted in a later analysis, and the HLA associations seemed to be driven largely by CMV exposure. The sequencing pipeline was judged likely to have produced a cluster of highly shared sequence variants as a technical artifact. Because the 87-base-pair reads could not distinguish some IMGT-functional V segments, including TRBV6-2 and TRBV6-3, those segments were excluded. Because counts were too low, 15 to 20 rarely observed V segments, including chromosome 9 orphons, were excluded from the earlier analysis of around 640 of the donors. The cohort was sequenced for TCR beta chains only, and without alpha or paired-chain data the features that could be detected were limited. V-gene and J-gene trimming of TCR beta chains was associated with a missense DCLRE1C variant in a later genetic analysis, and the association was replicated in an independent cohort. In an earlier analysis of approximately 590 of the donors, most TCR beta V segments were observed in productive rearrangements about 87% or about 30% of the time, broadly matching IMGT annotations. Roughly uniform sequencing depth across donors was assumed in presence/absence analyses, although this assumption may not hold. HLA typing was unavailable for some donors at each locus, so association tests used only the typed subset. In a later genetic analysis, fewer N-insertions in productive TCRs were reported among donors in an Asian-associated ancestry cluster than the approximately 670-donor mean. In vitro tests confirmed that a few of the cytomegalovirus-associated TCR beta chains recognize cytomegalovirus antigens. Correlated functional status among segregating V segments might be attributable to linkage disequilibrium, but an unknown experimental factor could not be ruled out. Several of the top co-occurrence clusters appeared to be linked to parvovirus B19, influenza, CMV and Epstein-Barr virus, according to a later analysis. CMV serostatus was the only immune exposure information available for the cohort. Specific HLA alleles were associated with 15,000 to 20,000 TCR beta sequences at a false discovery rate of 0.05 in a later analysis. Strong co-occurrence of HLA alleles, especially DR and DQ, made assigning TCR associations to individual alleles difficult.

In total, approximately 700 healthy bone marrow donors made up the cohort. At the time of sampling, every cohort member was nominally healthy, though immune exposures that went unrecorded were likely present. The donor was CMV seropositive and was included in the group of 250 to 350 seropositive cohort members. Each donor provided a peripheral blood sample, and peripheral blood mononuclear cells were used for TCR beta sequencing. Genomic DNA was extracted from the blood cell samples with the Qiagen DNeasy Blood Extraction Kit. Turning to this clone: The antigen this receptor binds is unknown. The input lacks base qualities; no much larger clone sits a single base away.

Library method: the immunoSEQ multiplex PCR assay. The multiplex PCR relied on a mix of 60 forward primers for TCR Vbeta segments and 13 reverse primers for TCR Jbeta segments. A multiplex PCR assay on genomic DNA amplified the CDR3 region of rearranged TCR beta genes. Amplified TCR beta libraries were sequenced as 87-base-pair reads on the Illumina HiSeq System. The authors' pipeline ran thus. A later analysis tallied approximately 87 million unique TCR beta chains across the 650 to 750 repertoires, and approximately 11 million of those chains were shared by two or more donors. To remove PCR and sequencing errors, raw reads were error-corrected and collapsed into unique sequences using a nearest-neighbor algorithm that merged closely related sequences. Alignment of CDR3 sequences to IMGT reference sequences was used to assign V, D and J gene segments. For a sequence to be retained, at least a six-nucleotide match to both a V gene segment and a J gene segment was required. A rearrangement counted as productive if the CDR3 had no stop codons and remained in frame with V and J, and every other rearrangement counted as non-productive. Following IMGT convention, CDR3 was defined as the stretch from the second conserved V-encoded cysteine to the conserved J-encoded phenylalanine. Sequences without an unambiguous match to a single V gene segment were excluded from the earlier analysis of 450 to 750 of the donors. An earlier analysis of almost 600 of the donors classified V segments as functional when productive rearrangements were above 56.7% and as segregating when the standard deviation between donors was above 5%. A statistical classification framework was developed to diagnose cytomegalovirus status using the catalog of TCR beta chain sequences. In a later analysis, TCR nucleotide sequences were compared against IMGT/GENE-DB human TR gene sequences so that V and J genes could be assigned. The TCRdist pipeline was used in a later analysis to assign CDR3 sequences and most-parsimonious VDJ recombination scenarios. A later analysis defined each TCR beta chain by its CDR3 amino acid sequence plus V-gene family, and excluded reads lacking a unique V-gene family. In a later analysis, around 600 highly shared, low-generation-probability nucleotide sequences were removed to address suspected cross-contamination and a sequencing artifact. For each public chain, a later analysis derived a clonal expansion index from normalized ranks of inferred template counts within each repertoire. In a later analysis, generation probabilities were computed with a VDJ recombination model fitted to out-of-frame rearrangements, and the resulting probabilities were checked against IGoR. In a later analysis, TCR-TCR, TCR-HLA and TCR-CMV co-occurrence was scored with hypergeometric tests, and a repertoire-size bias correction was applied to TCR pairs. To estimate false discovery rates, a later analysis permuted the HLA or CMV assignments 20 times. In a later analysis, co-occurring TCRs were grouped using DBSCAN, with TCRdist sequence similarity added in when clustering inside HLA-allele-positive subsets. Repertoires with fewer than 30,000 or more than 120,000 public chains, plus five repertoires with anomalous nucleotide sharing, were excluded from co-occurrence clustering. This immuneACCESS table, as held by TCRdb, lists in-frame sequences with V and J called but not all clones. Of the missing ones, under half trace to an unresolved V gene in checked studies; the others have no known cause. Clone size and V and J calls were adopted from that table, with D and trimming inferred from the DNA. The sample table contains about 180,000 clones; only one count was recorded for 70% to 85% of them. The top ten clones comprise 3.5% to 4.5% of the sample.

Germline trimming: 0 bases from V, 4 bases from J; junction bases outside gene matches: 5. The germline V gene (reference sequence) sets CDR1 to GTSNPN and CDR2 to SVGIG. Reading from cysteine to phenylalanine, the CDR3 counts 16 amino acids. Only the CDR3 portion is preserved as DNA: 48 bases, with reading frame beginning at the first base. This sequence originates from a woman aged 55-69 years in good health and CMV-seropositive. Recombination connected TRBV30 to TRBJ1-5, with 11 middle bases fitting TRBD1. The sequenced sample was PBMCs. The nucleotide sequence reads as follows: TGTGCCTGGAGTGTCCCCGGGACAGGGGGTAATCAGCCCCAGCATTTT. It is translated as CAWSVPGTGGNQPQHF.